Listed below are T cell receptor beta chains from one sample, sequenced in a study of blood T cell repertoires in COVID-19. Sequencing was performed with immunoSEQ multiplex PCR; in TCRdb, only in-frame clones are kept and a portion is missing. The sample carries 110,000 or so clones, 70% to 80% recorded once. Source material: peripheral blood. These receptors were collected from a man aged 70-80 years with acute or convalescent COVID-19. Both conserved end residues are part of each CDR3. The order of the fields is V gene, D gene, CDR3 length, clone size, J gene, CDR3 protein, CDR3 DNA. D genes are given only for firm matches. Part of the rows lack a size; the others show once, few, many or a class for expanded clones.

TRBV2	-	13	-	TRBJ1-1	CASSGGVNTEAFF	TGTGCCAGCAGTGGCGGGGTTAACACTGAAGCTTTCTTT
TRBV15	-	13	-	TRBJ1-1	CATSRETPRGAFF	TGTGCCACCAGCAGAGAAACCCCTCGAGGGGCTTTCTTT
TRBV11-2	TRBD2	16	once	TRBJ2-3	CASSLGIAGAGDTQYF	TGTGCCAGCAGCTTAGGGATTGCGGGAGCAGGAGATACGCAGTATTTT
TRBV24-1	TRBD1	15	-	TRBJ2-5	CATSEARGLIETQYF	TGTGCCACCAGTGAGGCCAGGGGGCTGATAGAGACCCAGTACTTC
TRBV19	-	13	-	TRBJ2-1	CASSTGVRNEQFF	TGTGCCAGTAGTACAGGGGTTCGAAATGAGCAGTTCTTC
TRBV5-1	-	12	-	TRBJ2-1	CASSLNSKEQFF	TGCGCCAGCAGCTTGAACAGCAAAGAGCAGTTCTTC
TRBV5-4	-	16	-	TRBJ1-3	CASSLEAGVSGNTIYF	TGTGCCAGCAGCTTGGAGGCAGGGGTCTCTGGAAACACCATATATTTT
TRBV9	-	19	-	TRBJ1-5	CASRPAGRSNLRRNQPQHF	TGTGCCAGCAGACCAGCCGGCCGCTCAAACCTCAGGCGCAATCAGCCCCAGCATTTT
TRBV13	TRBD2	15	-	TRBJ2-2	CASSLAGGLTGELFF	TGTGCCAGCAGTTTAGCGGGGGGGCTCACCGGGGAGCTGTTTTTT
TRBV11-3	TRBD2	19	-	TRBJ2-5	CASSLILTSGPAGGVTQYF	TGTGCCAGCAGCTTAATCCTAACGAGTGGTCCCGCGGGGGGGGTTACCCAGTACTTC
TRBV19	-	10	-	TRBJ2-1	CASSPREQFF	TGTGCCAGTAGTCCCCGGGAGCAGTTCTTC